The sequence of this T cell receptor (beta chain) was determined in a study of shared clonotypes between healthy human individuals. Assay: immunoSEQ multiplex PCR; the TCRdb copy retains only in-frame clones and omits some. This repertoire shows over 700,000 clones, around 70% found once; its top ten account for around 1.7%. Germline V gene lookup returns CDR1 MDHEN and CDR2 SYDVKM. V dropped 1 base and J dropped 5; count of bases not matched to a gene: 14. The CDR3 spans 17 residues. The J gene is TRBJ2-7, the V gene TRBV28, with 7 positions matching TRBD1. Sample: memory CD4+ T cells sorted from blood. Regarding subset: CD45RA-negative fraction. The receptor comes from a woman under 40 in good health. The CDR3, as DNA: TGTGCCAGCAGTTTATTCCCCTCGACAGGGCTGCGGCACGAGCAGTACTTC. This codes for CASSLFPSTGLRHEQYF.